Listed below are T cell receptor gamma chains from one sample, sequenced in a study of intestinal T cells in coeliac disease. TCRdb made new clone calls on the multiplex PCR reads using CATT. The sample has about 790 gamma-chain clones, about half seen once. Sequencing input: a duodenal biopsy. The receptors come from a human donor with celiac disease. The CDR3 runs from the conserved cysteine through the conserved F or W. Some rows have no size entry. The others give once, few or many, or a class for an expanded clone.

>TRGJ1/TRGJ2|TRGV4|large
CATWDGFNYKKLF
TGTGCCACCTGGGATGGGTTTAATTATAAGAAACTCTTT
>TRGJ1/TRGJ2|TRGV8|few
CATWDKNVRYKKLF
TGTGCCACCTGGGATAAAAACGTCCGTTATAAGAAACTCTTT
>TRGJ1/TRGJ2|TRGV9|few
CALWDVTPSCVICFYKKLF
TGTGCCTTGTGGGACGTAACTCCATCGTGCGTCATCTGTTTTTATAAGAAACTCTTT
>TRGJP2|TRGV11|.
CACWIRRPIVNWIKTF
TGTGCCTGCTGGATTAGGCGCCCTATAGTGAATTGGATCAAGACGTTT
>TRGJ1/TRGJ2|TRGV4|.
CAPGSLKKLF
TGTGCACCTGGGAGTCTCAAGAAACTCTTT
>TRGJP2|TRGV3|.
CATWDRVFKRGGIKTF
TGTGCCACCTGGGACAGGGTGTTTAAGCGGGGGGGGATCAAGACGTTT
>TRGJ1/TRGJ2|TRGV5|.
CATWDRLGYYKKLF
TGTGCCACCTGGGACAGGCTTGGGTATTATAAGAAACTCTTT
>TRGJ1/TRGJ2|TRGV8|.
CATWGFANYYKKLF
TGTGCCACCTGGGGATTTGCTAATTATTATAAGAAACTCTTT
>TRGJP2|TRGV4|.
CATWDECDWIKTF
TGTGCCACCTGGGATGAATGTGATTGGATCAAGACGTTT
>TRGJP2|TRGV4|.
CADLGWGGSDWIKTF
TGTGCCGACCTGGGATGGGGGGGTAGTGATTGGATCAAGACGTTT
>TRGJ1/TRGJ2|TRGV3|large
CATWDRLYKKLF
TGTGCCACCTGGGACAGGCTTTATAAGAAACTCTTT
>TRGJ1/TRGJ2|TRGV10|.
CAACVIRPLANYYKKLF
TGTGCTGCGTGTGTAATTCGACCCCTGGCGAATTATTATAAGAAACTCTTT
>TRGJ1/TRGJ2|TRGV9|.
CALWDVTPSLRHLVFYKKLF
TGTGCCTTGTGGGACGTAACTCCATCGTTGCGTCATCTTGTTTTTTATAAGAAACTCTTT
>TRGJP1|TRGV2|.
CATWDGPRFLVGFKIF
TGTGCCACCTGGGACGGGCCTAGGTTCTTGGTTGGGTTCAAGATATTT
>TRGJP1|TRGV5|.
CATWDRDRPFKIF
TGTGCCACCTGGGACAGGGATCGCCCGTTCAAGATATTT
>TRGJ1/TRGJ2|TRGV4|once
CATWGWAQNKKLF
TGTGCCACCTGGGGATGGGCCCAGAATAAGAAACTCTTT
>TRGJP1|TRGV11|large
CACWIRPHTTGWFKIF
TGTGCCTGCTGGATTAGGCCCCATACCACTGGTTGGTTCAAGATATTT
>TRGJ1/TRGJ2|TRGV4|few
CATWDGPNYKKLF
TGTGCCACCTGGGATGGCCCCAATTATAAGAAACTCTTT
>TRGJP2|TRGV10|.
CAAWADPHRRWIKTF
TGTGCTGCGTGGGCCGACCCTCACAGGAGGTGGATCAAGACGTTT
>TRGJ1/TRGJ2|TRGV3|.
CATWGGVGYNKKLF
TGTGCCACCTGGGGAGGGGTTGGGTATAATAAGAAACTCTTT
>TRGJ1/TRGJ2|TRGV9|large
CALWDHPEKLF
TGTGCCTTGTGGGACCACCCGGAGAAACTCTTT
>TRGJ1/TRGJ2|TRGV10|large
CAAWHYYKKLF
TGTGCTGCGTGGCATTATTATAAGAAACTCTTT
>TRGJP2|TRGV2|few
CATWDGRLRRISDWIKTF
TGTGCCACCTGGGACGGGCGGTTGAGGAGAATTAGTGATTGGATCAAGACGTTT
>TRGJ1/TRGJ2|TRGV8|.
CATCDPIFFYYKKLF
TGTGCCACCTGTGACCCTATTTTTTTTTATTATAAGAAACTCTTT
>TRGJ1/TRGJ2|TRGV11|few
CACWISYYKKLF
TGTGCCTGCTGGATTAGTTATTATAAGAAACTCTTT
>TRGJP2|TRGV2|large
CATWDGGGSDWIKTF
TGTGCCACCTGGGACGGGGGGGGTAGTGATTGGATCAAGACGTTT
>TRGJ1/TRGJ2|TRGV4|.
CATWPSSLAVAVKKLF
TGTGCCACCTGGCCCTCCAGCTTGGCGGTTGCAGTTAAGAAACTCTTT